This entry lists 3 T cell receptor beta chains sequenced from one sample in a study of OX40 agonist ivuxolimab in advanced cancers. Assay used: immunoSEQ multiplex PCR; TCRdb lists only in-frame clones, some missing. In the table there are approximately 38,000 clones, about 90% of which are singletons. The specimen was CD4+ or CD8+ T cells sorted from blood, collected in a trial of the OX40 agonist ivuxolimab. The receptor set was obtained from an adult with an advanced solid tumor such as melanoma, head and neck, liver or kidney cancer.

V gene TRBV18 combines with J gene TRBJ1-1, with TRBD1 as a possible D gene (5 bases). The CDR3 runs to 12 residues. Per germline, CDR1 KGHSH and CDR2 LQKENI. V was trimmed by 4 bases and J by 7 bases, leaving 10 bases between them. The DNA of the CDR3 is TGTGCCAGCTCACAACGTCAGGGTGAAGCTTTCTTT. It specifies CASSQRQGEAFF.

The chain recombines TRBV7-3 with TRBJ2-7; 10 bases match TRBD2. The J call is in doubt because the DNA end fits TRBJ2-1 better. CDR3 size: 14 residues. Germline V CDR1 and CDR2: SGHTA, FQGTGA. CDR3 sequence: CASSASGGYNEQFF. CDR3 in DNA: TGTGCCAGCAGCGCTAGCGGGGGTTACAATGAGCAGTTCTTC.

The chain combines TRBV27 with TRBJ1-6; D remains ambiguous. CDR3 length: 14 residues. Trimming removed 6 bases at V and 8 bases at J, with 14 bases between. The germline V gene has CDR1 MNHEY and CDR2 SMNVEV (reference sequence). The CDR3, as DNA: TGTGCCAGCAGCAGACTTCTGGAGGATTCACCCCTCCACTTT. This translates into CASSRLLEDSPLHF.